Reported below is one TCR beta chain. Its antigen is unidentified. V was pared by 5 bases and J by 7 bases, with 6 bases of the junction left unmatched. The CDR3 consists of 14 residues. CDR1 and CDR2 (germline): SGHAT, FQNNGV. Clones were read by immunoSEQ multiplex PCR, and TCRdb kept only the in-frame ones, dropping some. This sample has around 100,000 clones, with around 84% found just once. This sample stems from a study of T cell responses to AZD1222 COVID-19 vaccine. Study findings and constraints: The sample set comprised mostly white British donors with more females, and clonal diversity was possibly underestimated.

This receptor was obtained from an adult in good health. The sequences come from peripheral blood, collected on day 0 of AZD1222 vaccination. This chain uses TRBV11-2 with TRBJ2-1; TRBD2 matches at 9 bases. The CDR3 DNA reads TGTGCCAGCAGCGCTAGCGGGAATCGGAATGAGCAGTTCTTC. It is translated as CASSASGNRNEQFF.